This T cell receptor (beta chain) originates from a study of T cells in Graves' hyperthyroidism and ophthalmopathy. Template material for amplifying TCR beta CDR3 regions consisted of RNA transcripts. The primer set for the first-round RT-PCR of the TCR CDR3 was HTBI. TCRdb ran MiXCR on the multiplex PCR reads and lists one entry per CDR3 protein. This table holds around 500,000 distinct CDR3 sequences, approximately 15% found once. CDR3 length: 13 residues. From germline, CDR1 is DFQATT and CDR2 SNEGSKA (reference sequence). V shed 1 base and J shed 9 bases, with 10 bases lying between them. Ten or more counts support this clonotype.

The sample was blood. The receptor was derived from a woman aged 18-29 years with Graves' hyperthyroidism. J is TRBJ1-6 and V is TRBV20-1; D is undetermined. CDR3 bases: TGCAGTGCTAGAGGGGCAGTTATTTCACCCCTCCACTTT. Translating gives CSARGAVISPLHF.